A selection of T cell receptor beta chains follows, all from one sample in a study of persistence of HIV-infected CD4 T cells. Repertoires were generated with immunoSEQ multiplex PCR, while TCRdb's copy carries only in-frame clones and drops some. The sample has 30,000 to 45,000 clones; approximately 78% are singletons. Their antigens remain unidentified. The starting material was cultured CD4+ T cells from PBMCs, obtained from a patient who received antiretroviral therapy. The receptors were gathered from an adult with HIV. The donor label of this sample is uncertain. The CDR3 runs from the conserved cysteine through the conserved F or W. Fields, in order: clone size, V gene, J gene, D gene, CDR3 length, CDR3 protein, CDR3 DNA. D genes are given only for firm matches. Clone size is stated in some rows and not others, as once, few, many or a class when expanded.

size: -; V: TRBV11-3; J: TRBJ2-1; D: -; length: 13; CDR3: CASSLRALGEQFF; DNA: TGTGCCAGCAGCCTGCGCGCCTTGGGCGAGCAGTTCTTC
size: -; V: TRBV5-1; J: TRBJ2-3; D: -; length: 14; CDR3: CASSPDSRTDTQYF; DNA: TGCGCCAGCAGTCCGGACAGCCGCACAGATACGCAGTATTTT
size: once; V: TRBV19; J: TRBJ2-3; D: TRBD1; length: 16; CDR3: CASSISQGAITDTQYF; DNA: TGTGCCAGTAGTATCTCTCAGGGGGCGATTACAGATACGCAGTATTTT
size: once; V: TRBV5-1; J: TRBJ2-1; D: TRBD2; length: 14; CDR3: CASSSSGRDNEQFF; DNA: TGCGCCAGCAGCTCTAGCGGGAGAGACAATGAGCAGTTCTTC
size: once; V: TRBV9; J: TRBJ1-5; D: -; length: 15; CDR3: CASSVGGDSNQPQHF; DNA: TGTGCCAGCAGCGTAGGCGGGGATAGCAATCAGCCCCAGCATTTT
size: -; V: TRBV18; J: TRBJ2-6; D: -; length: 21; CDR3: CASSPVKGKLGGAAGANVLTF; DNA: TGTGCCAGCTCACCAGTGAAGGGAAAGTTAGGTGGTGCAGCTGGGGCCAACGTCCTGACTTTC
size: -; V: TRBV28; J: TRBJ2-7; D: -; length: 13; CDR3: CASRRQGLDEQYF; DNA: TGTGCCAGCAGACGGCAGGGACTTGACGAGCAGTACTTC
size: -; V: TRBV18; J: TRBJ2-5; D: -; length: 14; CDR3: CASSTYSKTETQYF; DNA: TGTGCCAGCTCAACCTACTCGAAGACTGAGACCCAGTACTTC
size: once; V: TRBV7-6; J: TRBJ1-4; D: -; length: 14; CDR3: CASSPTATNEKLFF; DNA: TGTGCCAGCAGCCCGACGGCGACTAATGAAAAACTGTTTTTT
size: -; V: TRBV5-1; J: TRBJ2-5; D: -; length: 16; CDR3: CASSLRGVSYQETQYF; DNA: TGCGCCAGCAGCTTGAGAGGGGTCAGCTACCAAGAGACCCAGTACTTC
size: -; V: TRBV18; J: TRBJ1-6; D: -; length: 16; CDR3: CASSPSGGSYNSPLHF; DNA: TGTGCCAGCTCACCATCGGGTGGCTCCTATAATTCACCCCTCCACTTT
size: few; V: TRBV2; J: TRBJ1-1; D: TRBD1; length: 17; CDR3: CASMGPGRQGRNTEAFF; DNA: TGTGCCAGCATGGGCCCGGGAAGACAGGGACGGAACACTGAAGCTTTCTTT
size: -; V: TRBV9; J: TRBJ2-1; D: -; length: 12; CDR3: CASSGGYNEQFF; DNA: TGTGCCAGCAGCGGGGGGTACAATGAGCAGTTCTTC
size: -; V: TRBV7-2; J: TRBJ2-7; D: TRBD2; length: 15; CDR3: CASSLRAGGPSEQYF; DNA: TGTGCCAGCAGCTTAAGGGCGGGGGGGCCGAGCGAGCAGTACTTC
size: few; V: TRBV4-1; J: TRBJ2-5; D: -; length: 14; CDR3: CASSPRVGRETQYF; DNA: TGCGCCAGCAGCCCTCGGGTAGGGAGGGAGACCCAGTACTTC